This TCR beta chain stems from a study of cytomegalovirus exposure and HLA in healthy donors. Researchers ran the PCR with 60 Vbeta and 13 Jbeta primers. Produced via immunoSEQ multiplex PCR; TCRdb's table is partial and in-frame only. The table includes 130,000 to 150,000 clones, 75% to 80% detected once. This clone was seen more than once but under ten times. What it binds is unknown. CDR3 size: 15 residues. Germline V lookup: CDR1 LNHDA, CDR2 SQIVND (reference sequence). The trim removed 3 bases at V and 6 bases at J, leaving 6 bases unmatched. Overall study findings and caveats: Earlier findings revealed that most TCR beta V segments proved productive either about 87% or about 30% of the time.

The sample comprised PBMCs. The sequence was obtained from a male donor in good health and CMV-seronegative. The rearrangement links TRBV19 to TRBJ2-1; TRBD1 matches 9 bases. CDR3 nucleotides: TGTGCCAGTAGTATTCGGACGACAGGGGGCAATGAGCAGTTCTTC. This translates into CASSIRTTGGNEQFF.